What follows are 15 T cell receptor beta chains derived from one specimen sequenced in a study of blood T cell repertoires in COVID-19. The repertoire was sequenced with immunoSEQ multiplex PCR; TCRdb's copy has only in-frame clones and lacks some. There are about 350,000 clones in the sample; roughly 89% occur only once, and 3.9% lies in the top ten. The material sequenced was peripheral blood. Source of these receptors: a woman in her sixties with COVID-19, enrolled during active disease.

The V and J genes are TRBV28 and TRBJ1-5, with D maybe TRBD1 (6 bases). Trimming stripped 3 bases from V and 2 bases from J, with 20 bases between. Germline-derived CDR1 and CDR2 are MDHEN and SYDVKM. The CDR3 spans 18 residues. DNA of the CDR3: TGTGCCAGCAGTTTTCTCGGGGGGCCCCTCGGTGGCAATCAGCCCCAGCATTTT. Encoded protein: CASSFLGGPLGGNQPQHF. Variable domain in full (rest from reference TRBV28 and TRBJ1-5): DVKVTQSSRYLVKRTGEKVFLECVQDMDHENMFWYRQDPGLGLRLIYFSYDVKMKEKGDIPEGYSVSREKKERFSLILESASTNQTSMYLCASSFLGGPLGGNQPQHFGDGTRLSIL.

The chain carries TRBV19 and TRBJ1-4; D might be TRBD1 (6 bases). Germline CDR1 reads LNHDA; CDR2 reads SQIVND (reference sequence). The CDR3 has 14 residues. V was trimmed by 6 bases and J by 4 bases, leaving 12 bases between them. The CDR3 coding sequence is TGTGCCAGTAGAAGGACAGCCGGTAATGAAAAACTGTTTTTT. Its translation is CASRRTAGNEKLFF.

The rearrangement joins TRBV2 to TRBJ2-2; TRBD2 matches 12 bases. CDR3 length: 18 residues. Losses at the gene ends were 6 bases for V and 4 bases for J; bases not matched to a gene: 12. Germline CDR1 reads SNHLY; CDR2 reads FYNNEI. CDR3 in amino acids: CASRTLAGGPRSTGELFF. CDR3 coding DNA: TGTGCCAGCAGGACACTAGCGGGGGGCCCTCGGTCCACCGGGGAGCTGTTTTTT.

This chain uses TRBV12-5 with TRBJ2-1; TRBD1 agrees at 7 bases. J was trimmed by 8 bases and V by 1 base; bases with no gene match: 5. Per the germline V gene, CDR1 is LGHNT and CDR2 is FRNRAP. The CDR3 is 14 amino acids. CDR3 sequence reads: CASGLADRVYEQFF. The CDR3 DNA follows: TGTGCTAGTGGTTTGGCTGACAGGGTATATGAGCAGTTCTTC.

The chain carries TRBV19 and TRBJ1-1; 8 bases fit TRBD1. The CDR3 length is 14 residues. Per germline, CDR1 LNHDA and CDR2 SQIVND (reference sequence). J gave up 5 bases and V 5 bases, and 7 bases lay outside the gene matches. The CDR3 nucleotides read TGTGCCAGTAGTCCAGGGGGCGGGTGGACTGAAGCTTTCTTT. Translated: CASSPGGGWTEAFF.

The CDR3 bases are TGTGCCAGTAGTACGGACAGGAGCCAGCCCCAGCATTTT. Amino acid sequence: CASSTDRSQPQHF. V is TRBV19 and J is TRBJ1-5; 7 nucleotides line up with TRBD1. There are 13 residues in the CDR3. Germline V gene lookup returns CDR1 LNHDA and CDR2 SQIVND (reference sequence). J lost 7 bases, V lost 4 bases, and 4 bases had no gene match. Based on the CDR3 plus reference TRBV19 and TRBJ1-5, the full variable domain is DGGITQSPKYLFRKEGQNVTLSCEQNLNHDAMYWYRQDPGQGLRLIYYSQIVNDFQKGDIAEGYSVSREKKESFPLTVTSAQKNPTAFYLCASSTDRSQPQHFGDGTRLSIL.

The chain combines TRBV19 with TRBJ2-7, with TRBD1 matching 9 bases. J was trimmed by 3 bases and V by 7 bases; bases with no gene match: 10. Germline V gene lookup returns CDR1 LNHDA and CDR2 SQIVND (reference sequence). The CDR3 extends over 15 amino acids. The CDR3 spells CASTERGQGIYEQYF. In DNA form, the CDR3 reads TGTGCCAGTACCGAGCGGGGACAGGGAATCTACGAGCAGTACTTC.

The rearrangement links TRBV4-1 to TRBJ2-3, with a tentative D call TRBD2 (6 bases). V lost 3 bases and J lost 3, with 19 bases in between. This CDR3 spans 17 amino acids. Germline V gene sequence: CDR1 MGHRA, CDR2 YSYEKL. CDR3 nucleotides: TGCGCCAGCAGCCATCCTGGGACTCCCGGATTTACAGATACGCAGTATTTT. Translation: CASSHPGTPGFTDTQYF.

The chain is built from TRBV11-2 and TRBJ2-4, with D possibly TRBD1 on 5 matching bases. Germline V gene lookup returns CDR1 SGHAT and CDR2 FQNNGV. The CDR3 runs 16 residues. V lost 3 bases and J lost 2, with 14 bases in between. CDR3 nucleotide sequence: TGTGCCAGCAGCTTCCAGGGTACGACACCCAAAAACATTCAGTACTTC. The encoded protein is CASSFQGTTPKNIQYF.

The J gene is TRBJ1-5, the V gene TRBV6-5; tentative D call: TRBD1 (5 bases). V was trimmed by 2 bases and J by 2 bases, leaving 10 bases between them. The germline V gene has CDR1 MNHEY and CDR2 SVGAGI. The CDR3 runs to 15 residues. The CDR3 protein is CASSYTRAGNQPQHF. The CDR3, as DNA: TGTGCCAGCAGTTACACCAGGGCGGGCAATCAGCCCCAGCATTTT.

The V call is TRBV6-5, the J call TRBJ1-5; D is unclear. V was pared by 5 bases and J by 6 bases, with 5 bases between. The CDR3 is 11 amino acids. Germline V gene lookup returns CDR1 MNHEY and CDR2 SVGAGI. The CDR3 DNA follows: TGTGCCAGCAGTCCCGGTCAGCCCCAGCATTTT. This translates into CASSPGQPQHF.

In regard to this clone: A read error may produce the germline difference seen at one junction end. The chain employs TRBV4-2 and TRBJ2-7; perhaps TRBD1 as D (5 bases). The CDR3 is made up of 16 amino acids. Germline CDR1 LGHNA, CDR2 YNFKEQ. This CDR3 is CASSEEGQGSAYEQYF. In nucleotides, the CDR3 is TGTGCCAGCAGCGAAGAAGGGCAGGGATCGGCCTACGAGCAGTACTTC.

J is TRBJ2-1 and V is TRBV19, with 7 bases that match TRBD1. The germline V gene encodes CDR1 LNHDA and CDR2 SQIVND (reference sequence). Unmatched junction bases numbered 6, after V lost 4 bases and J lost 3 bases. CDR3 length: 15 residues. The CDR3 loop reads CASSTDRAHYNEQFF. The CDR3, as DNA: TGTGCCAGTAGTACTGACAGGGCGCACTACAATGAGCAGTTCTTC.

The rearrangement uses TRBV19 and TRBJ1-2; 8 nucleotides match TRBD1. J lost 4 bases, V lost 5 bases, and 12 bases had no gene match. The length of the CDR3 is 16 residues. Per germline, CDR1 LNHDA and CDR2 SQIVND (reference sequence). CDR3 amino acids: CASSLGTGVPSYGYTF. CDR3 nucleotide sequence: TGTGCCAGTAGTTTGGGGACAGGAGTCCCCTCCTATGGCTACACCTTC.

In DNA, the CDR3 is TGTGCCAGTAGGCAAGACAGAAGCTCTGGAAACACCATATATTTT. This codes for CASRQDRSSGNTIYF. The chain is built from TRBV19 and TRBJ1-3, with D perhaps TRBD1 (5 bases). Between the trimmed V and J ends, which lost 6 bases and 0 bases, there was a span of 12 bases. Germline V gene sequence: CDR1 LNHDA, CDR2 SQIVND (reference sequence). This CDR3 is 15 amino acids long.